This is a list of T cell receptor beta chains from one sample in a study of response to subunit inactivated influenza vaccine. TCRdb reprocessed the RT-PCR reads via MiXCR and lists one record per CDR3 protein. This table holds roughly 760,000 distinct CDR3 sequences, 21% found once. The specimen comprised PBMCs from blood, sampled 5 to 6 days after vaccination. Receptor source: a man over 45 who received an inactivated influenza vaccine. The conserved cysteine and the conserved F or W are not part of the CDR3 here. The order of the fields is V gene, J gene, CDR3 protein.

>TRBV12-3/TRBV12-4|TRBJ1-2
ASSRTGGASRLGGYT
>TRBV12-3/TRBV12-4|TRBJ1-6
ASRVGGGSPLH
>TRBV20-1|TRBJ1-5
SARDLQVYSNQPQH
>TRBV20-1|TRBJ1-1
SAQRDSMNTEAF
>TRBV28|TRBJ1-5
ASSFPENSNQPQH
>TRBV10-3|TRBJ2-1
AISESREWGEQF
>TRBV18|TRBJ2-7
ASSPYSKTYEQY
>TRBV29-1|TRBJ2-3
SVEGSGTSAADTQY
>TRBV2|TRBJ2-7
ASSQTTGPQY
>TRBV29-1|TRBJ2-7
SVVGGPHEQY